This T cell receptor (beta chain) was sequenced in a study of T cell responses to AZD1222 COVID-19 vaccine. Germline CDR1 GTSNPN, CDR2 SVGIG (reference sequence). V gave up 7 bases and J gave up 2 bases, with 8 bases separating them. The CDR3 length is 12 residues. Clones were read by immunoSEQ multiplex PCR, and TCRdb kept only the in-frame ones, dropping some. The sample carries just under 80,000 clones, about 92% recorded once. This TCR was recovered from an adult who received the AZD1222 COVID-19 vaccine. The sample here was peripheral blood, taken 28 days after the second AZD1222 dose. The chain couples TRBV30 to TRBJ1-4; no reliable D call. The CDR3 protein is CALGGTNEKLFF. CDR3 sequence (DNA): TGTGCCTTGGGAGGGACTAATGAAAAACTGTTTTTT.